This entry lists 14 T cell receptor beta chains sequenced from one sample in a study of Ad26.COV2.S vaccination and SARS-CoV-2 variants. TCRdb keeps only in-frame clones here, not all; method: immunoSEQ multiplex PCR. The sample has 300,000 to 500,000 clones; 70% to 90% are singletons. As to treatment: 15 to 20 received Ad26.COV2.S at low or high dose, single or two shots; about five received placebo; per-sample allocation not given. Collection of the samples took place on day 63 after the first injection of vaccine or placebo. Sequenced material: peripheral blood, taken in a trial of Ad26.COV2.S vaccine versus placebo. These receptors came from a person between 18 and 65 years old who received the Ad26.COV2.S COVID-19 vaccine or a placebo.

This clone showed up just once. The CDR3 spells CASSEMGPGEQFF. In DNA form, the CDR3 reads TGTGCCAGCAGTGAAATGGGTCCAGGTGAGCAGTTCTTC. The chain is built from TRBV6-1 and TRBJ2-1; D unresolved. V was pared by 2 bases and J by 9 bases, with 11 bases between. The CDR3 sequence is 13 residues long. The germline CDR1 and CDR2 sequences are MNHNS and SASEGT.

This clone was observed a handful of times. This rearrangement joins TRBV11-2 to TRBJ2-7; perhaps TRBD1 as D (5 bases). The CDR3 length is 15 residues. V shed 1 base and J shed 0 bases, with 10 bases lying between them. Germline CDR1 is SGHAT and CDR2 is FQNNGV. The CDR3: CASSLGPDNSYEQYF. The CDR3 nucleotides are TGTGCCAGCAGCTTAGGTCCGGACAACTCCTACGAGCAGTACTTC.

V gene TRBV10-3 combines with J gene TRBJ2-3; tentative D call: TRBD2 (5 bases). The germline CDR1 and CDR2 sequences are ENHRY and SYGVKD. The CDR3 is 17 amino acids. Trimming stripped 0 bases from V and 6 bases from J, with 19 bases between. CDR3 protein: CAISESPSGVRSDTQYF. DNA of the CDR3: TGTGCCATCAGTGAGTCCCCATCCGGGGTACGGTCGGATACGCAGTATTTT.

The CDR3 DNA is TGTGCCAGCAGTTTATATTGGCAGGATAGGAGGAAAGGCTACACCTTC. It codes for CASSLYWQDRRKGYTF. The V call is TRBV27, the J call TRBJ1-2; D remains unclear. There are 16 residues in the CDR3. The V end lost 1 base, the J end lost 8 bases, and 20 bases lay between the germline ends. Germline CDR1 and CDR2: MNHEY and SMNVEV (reference sequence).

This rearrangement joins TRBV29-1 to TRBJ2-1; D is unresolved. V lost 0 bases and J lost 0, with 12 bases in between. Germline CDR1 reads SQVTM; CDR2 reads ANQGSEA. The CDR3 has 16 residues. The CDR3 region has the DNA TGCAGCGTTGAAGAAGGACGCCAAAGCTCCTACAATGAGCAGTTCTTC. Encoded protein: CSVEEGRQSSYNEQFF.

The genes are TRBV6-5 and TRBJ2-3; D not resolved. Germline V gene data show CDR1 as MNHEY and CDR2 as SVGAGI. V gave up 5 bases and J gave up 8 bases, with 11 bases separating them. This CDR3 comprises 12 residues. CDR3 nucleotides: TGTGCCAGCAGTACCTTATCTGGTACGCAGTATTTT. Amino acid sequence: CASSTLSGTQYF.

The chain couples TRBV6-5 to TRBJ1-2; D is ambiguous. Trimming pared 4 bases from V and 4 bases from J, leaving 10 bases between. The length of the CDR3 is 13 residues. Looked up from germline, CDR1 is MNHEY and CDR2 is SVGAGI. The DNA of the CDR3 is TGTGCCAGCAGTTTAGAACAGTTCTATGGCTACACCTTC. It codes for CASSLEQFYGYTF.

The V and J genes are TRBV5-1 and TRBJ2-1, with 10 bases lining up with TRBD2. Germline CDR1 and CDR2: SGHRS and YFSETQ. The J segment lost 4 bases and the V segment lost 0 bases, leaving 13 bases of the junction unmatched. The CDR3 is 19 amino acids. CDR3 in DNA: TGCGCCAGCAGCTTGGAGGTTAGCGGGGGGAAAATTATATACAATGAGCAGTTCTTC. Amino acids: CASSLEVSGGKIIYNEQFF.

The chain carries TRBV18 and TRBJ2-2; TRBD2 aligns across 10 bases. The V and J ends lost 3 bases and 4 bases, in that order; junction bases with no gene match: 8. The CDR3 is made up of 17 amino acids. Germline values: CDR1 KGHSH, CDR2 LQKENI. The CDR3: CASSPSIRTSGTGELFF. The DNA for the CDR3 is TGTGCCAGCTCACCCTCGATTCGGACTAGCGGCACCGGGGAGCTGTTTTTT.

The rearrangement uses TRBV6-5 and TRBJ1-2; TRBD1 agrees at 7 bases. V lost 10 bases, J lost 7 bases, and 12 bases stayed unmatched. This CDR3 is 13 amino acids long. In germline, CDR1 is MNHEY, CDR2 SVGAGI. This chain's CDR3 is CAIFGGGAVGYTF. The CDR3 region has the DNA TGTGCCATCTTTGGAGGGGGCGCGGTTGGCTACACCTTC.

The rearrangement uses TRBV20-1 and TRBJ2-7, with TRBD1 identical over 8 bases. Unmatched junction bases numbered 10, after V lost 3 bases and J lost 3 bases. The germline CDR1 and CDR2 sequences are DFQATT and SNEGSKA (reference sequence). The CDR3 runs 15 residues. Written as DNA, the CDR3 is TGCAGTGCTAGTCCCCCACGGACAGGGTACTACGAGCAGTACTTC. Protein sequence: CSASPPRTGYYEQYF.

This chain uses TRBV4-2 with TRBJ1-1; the match to TRBD1 covers 7 bases. The CDR3 runs to 17 residues. V trimming: 0 bases; J trimming: 0 bases; junction bases outside the gene matches: 7. CDR1 and CDR2 from the germline V gene are LGHNA and YNFKEQ. The chain's CDR3 is CASSQDWDSLMNTEAFF. CDR3 DNA sequence: TGTGCCAGCAGCCAAGATTGGGACAGCCTCATGAACACTGAAGCTTTCTTT.

The V and J genes are TRBV4-3 and TRBJ1-1, with D maybe TRBD1 (6 bases). CDR3 length: 15 residues. Germline CDR1 LGHNA, CDR2 YSLEER. Deletions cut 1 base from V and 5 bases from J, with 14 bases between. The CDR3 sequence: CASSQGLRGRTEAFF. CDR3 coding DNA: TGCGCCAGCAGCCAAGGTCTCAGGGGTAGAACTGAAGCTTTCTTT.

In this sample, this clone turned up a few times. The V and J genes are TRBV5-6 and TRBJ2-7, with TRBD2 as a possible D gene (6 bases). This CDR3 has 17 residues. Germline V gene sequence: CDR1 SGHDT, CDR2 YYEEEE. V was pared by 3 bases and J by 0 bases, with 19 bases between. As DNA, the CDR3 is TGTGCCAGCAGCTCGTATTCGCTAGCGTCGAGCTCCTACGAGCAGTACTTC. Its protein is CASSSYSLASSSYEQYF. Variable domain in full (rest from reference TRBV5-6 and TRBJ2-7): DAGVTQSPTHLIKTRGQQVTLRCSPKSGHDTVSWYQQALGQGPQFIFQYYEEEERQRGNFPDRFSGHQFPNYSSELNVNALLLGDSALYLCASSSYSLASSSYEQYFGPGTRLTVT.